This T cell receptor beta chain appears in the sequencing data of a study of blood T cells in healthy people across ages. V was pared by 3 bases and J by 4 bases, with 7 bases of the junction left unmatched. This CDR3 is built from 15 residues. Per germline, CDR1 MDHEN and CDR2 SYDVKM. This clonotype was picked up one time. A sample-barcoded 5' primer and a J-beta primer mix were used in a second PCR of about 7 to 11 cycles. In TCRdb, the 5' RACE reads were re-called with MiXCR into one record per CDR3 protein. The sample has hundreds of thousands of distinct CDR3 sequences; roughly three fifths are singletons.

The TCR originated in a man aged 35 to 55 in good health. The sequenced sample consisted of blood. V is TRBV28 and J is TRBJ1-2; TRBD1 agrees at 8 bases. The CDR3 DNA follows: TGTGCCAGCAGTTTCGACAGGGGTCGCATCTATGGCTACACCTTC. Amino acid sequence: CASSFDRGRIYGYTF.